The sample holds a few counts of the clone carrying this T cell receptor (beta chain). Researchers collected around 11 milliliters of peripheral blood from every single donor. The record originates from a study of blood T cells in healthy people across ages. A sample-barcoded 5' primer and a J-beta primer mix were used in a second PCR of roughly 7 to 11 cycles. TCRdb ran MiXCR on the 5' RACE reads and lists one entry per CDR3 protein. Found here are around 990,000 distinct CDR3 sequences, roughly a quarter of them singletons; the top ten hold about 0.69%. The CDR3 has 16 amino acids. Trimming stripped 2 bases from V and 4 bases from J, with 15 bases between. CDR1 is MGHRA and CDR2 is YSYEKL in the germline V gene. This same sample was also taken into another study, of T cells of mothers and their children.

This TCR was sampled from a girl under 10 years old in good health. Sequencing was carried out using blood. The V and J genes are TRBV4-1 and TRBJ1-3; possible D gene TRBD1, 5 bases. CDR3 bases: TGCGCCAGCAGCCAACTTCAGGGACGGGAAGGAAACACCATATATTTT. Protein sequence: CASSQLQGREGNTIYF.